This T cell receptor (beta chain) emerged from a study of shared clonotypes between healthy human individuals. This clone was counted many times. Germline loops: CDR1 SEHNR, CDR2 FQNEAQ (reference sequence). This CDR3 contains 14 residues. Trimming stripped 1 base from V and 1 base from J, with 4 bases between. Sequenced by immunoSEQ multiplex PCR; TCRdb stores in-frame clones only, minus some. The table lists around 95,000 clones, around two thirds of them singletons, with approximately 49% in the top ten. Material: memory CD8+ T cells sorted from blood. Subset: CD45RO+ cells pooled with CCR7-negative TemRA cells. The chain carries TRBV7-9 and TRBJ2-2; D remains ambiguous. The TCR was taken from a man aged 25 to 45 in good health. CDR3 sequence reads: CASSLGQNTGELFF. The CDR3 DNA sequence: TGTGCCAGCAGCTTAGGGCAGAACACCGGGGAGCTGTTTTTT.